This T cell receptor (beta chain) was sequenced for a study of blood T cell repertoires in COVID-19. Study-level information: Acute and convalescent COVID-19 samples came from the United States, Italy and Spain. In each case, the material was cDNA or gDNA derived from T cells, B-cell-depleted T cells, or PBMCs.

Trimming removed 2 bases from V and 5 bases from J, with 22 bases in between. Germline CDR1 is MNHEY and CDR2 is SVGEGT. The CDR3 length is 17 residues. Original handling: Amplification from reference gene primers served as the basis for estimated nucleated cell counts. Using immunoSEQ multiplex PCR, the repertoire was profiled, and TCRdb retains in-frame clones only, with some absent. Clone size and V and J calls were adopted from that table, with D and trimming inferred from the DNA. The data show roughly 260,000 clones, 80% to 90% seen once. Specimen: peripheral blood. The V and J genes are TRBV6-2 or TRBV6-3 and TRBJ2-7; D is possibly TRBD2 (6 bases). This receptor was obtained from a woman between 65 and 79 years old with acute or convalescent COVID-19. The CDR3, as DNA: TGTGCCAGCAGTTACGGGTTCGGAGGGACCCTATTCAACGAGCAGTACTTC. Protein product: CASSYGFGGTLFNEQYF.